The clone carrying this T cell receptor (beta chain) was detected once. As yet, its antigen is unknown. The germline V gene has CDR1 SGHNT and CDR2 YENEEA. V was shortened by 1 base and J by 5 bases, with 8 bases between the two germline ends. The CDR3 length is 13 residues. TCRdb's copy holds only in-frame clones and misses some; the assay was immunoSEQ multiplex PCR. The table lists 65,000 to 90,000 clones, roughly four fifths of them singletons. The sample is drawn from a study of glioma-infiltrating T cells after dendritic cell vaccination. General observations from the study: No direct clonality-survival link was found; a diverse polyclonal response may matter.

V gene TRBV11-3 combines with J gene TRBJ1-1, with D uncertain. Specimen: blood, collected before dendritic cell vaccination. The clonotype originates from a human donor with glioblastoma. The CDR3 region is CASSLGPETEAFF. In nucleotides, the CDR3 is TGTGCCAGCAGCTTAGGTCCGGAGACTGAAGCTTTCTTT.